Listed below are T cell receptor beta chains from one sample, sequenced in a study of human T cells and chemical hapten exposure. TCRdb passed the RACE reads through MiXCR, listing each CDR3 protein once. The sample gives about 110,000 distinct CDR3 sequences, 9.5% to 15% of which show up once; 1.6% is in the top ten. Sample: whole blood, taken in connection with sensitization to the hapten diphenylcyclopropenone (DPC). Receptors originate from a woman aged 45 to 65 with alopecia areata. Some clones in this sample may be carry-over from other donors' samples. The CDR3 runs from the conserved cysteine through the conserved F or W. The order of the fields is clone size, D gene, V gene, J gene, CDR3 protein, CDR3 DNA. The D gene is left open where the match is weak. A row's size may be missing; if present it is once, few, many or a size class.

-	-	TRBV5-4	TRBJ1-1	CASSTDSNTEAFF	TGTGCCAGCAGTACAGACTCGAACACTGAAGCTTTCTTT
-	-	TRBV5-1	TRBJ2-1	CASSVLLEEQFF	TGCGCCAGCAGCGTTCTTCTAGAGGAGCAGTTCTTC
many	-	TRBV29-1	TRBJ1-5	CSVGQGTNQPQHF	TGCAGCGTTGGGCAGGGAACGAATCAGCCCCAGCATTTT
-	-	TRBV11-1	TRBJ2-5	CASSEDSGETQYF	TGTGCCAGCAGCGAGGACTCGGGAGAGACCCAGTACTTC
many	-	TRBV29-1	TRBJ1-1	CSAKAHLEAFF	TGCAGCGCCAAAGCGCACCTCGAAGCTTTCTTT
many	TRBD2	TRBV6-2/TRBV6-3	TRBJ2-5	CASSYGAGGPIIETQYF	TGTGCCAGCAGTTACGGCGCGGGGGGGCCGATTATAGAGACCCAGTACTTC
few	TRBD2	TRBV20-1	TRBJ2-7	CSARDPGLSPYEQYF	TGCAGTGCTAGAGATCCGGGACTATCCCCCTACGAGCAGTACTTC
-	TRBD1	TRBV19	TRBJ1-5	CASNRGRNQPQHF	TGTGCCTCAAACAGGGGCCGCAATCAGCCCCAGCATTTT
-	-	TRBV5-1	TRBJ1-4	CASSLGSGEKLFF	TGCGCCAGCAGCTTGGGAAGTGGGGAAAAACTGTTTTTT
few	TRBD2	TRBV4-1	TRBJ2-3	CASSLQVASGGPADTQYF	TGCGCCAGCAGCCTCCAGGTGGCTAGCGGGGGGCCGGCAGATACGCAGTATTTT
many	-	TRBV29-1	TRBJ1-1	CSVVYTEAFF	TGCAGCGTTGTTTACACTGAAGCTTTCTTT
many	TRBD2	TRBV27	TRBJ2-1	CASSLVLAGVDEQFF	TGTGCCAGCAGTTTGGTCTTAGCGGGAGTGGATGAGCAGTTCTTC
few	-	TRBV7-9	TRBJ2-1	CASSFQGEQFF	TGTGCCAGCAGCTTTCAAGGAGAGCAGTTCTTC
-	-	TRBV3-1	TRBJ2-1	CASSQEIDNEQFF	TGTGCCAGCAGCCAAGAAATAGACAATGAGCAGTTCTTC
-	-	TRBV10-3	TRBJ2-5	CAISEFLTGPQETQYF	TGTGCCATCAGTGAGTTCCTCACAGGGCCCCAAGAGACCCAGTACTTC
few	-	TRBV6-6	TRBJ2-1	CASSYGGPGSYNEQFF	TGTGCCAGCAGTTACGGTGGTCCAGGCTCCTACAATGAGCAGTTCTTC
-	-	TRBV4-2	TRBJ2-5	CASSQVREETQYF	TGTGCCAGCAGCCAAGTCCGCGAAGAGACCCAGTACTTC
few	-	TRBV27	TRBJ1-6	CASSPAGVHPLHF	TGTGCCAGCAGTCCCGCCGGGGTTCACCCCCTCCACTTT
many	-	TRBV28	TRBJ1-1	CASETLTEAFF	TGTGCCAGCGAAACACTCACTGAAGCTTTCTTT
-	-	TRBV18	TRBJ2-1	CASSPQGSEQFF	TGTGCCAGCTCACCACAGGGCAGTGAGCAGTTCTTC
-	TRBD2	TRBV9	TRBJ2-5	CASSVGTSGSIGETQYF	TGTGCCAGCAGCGTAGGGACTAGCGGGAGTATCGGAGAGACCCAGTACTTC
few	-	TRBV27	TRBJ2-3	CATRTARDTQYF	TGTGCCACCCGGACCGCCAGAGATACGCAGTATTTT
-	-	TRBV20-1	TRBJ2-1	CSASSRTWDEQFF	TGCAGTGCTAGCTCTAGGACTTGGGATGAGCAGTTCTTC
-	-	TRBV28	TRBJ2-3	CASRGNENTQYF	TGTGCCAGCCGGGGAAACGAAAATACGCAGTATTTT
few	-	TRBV7-6	TRBJ2-2	CAIRGAGELFF	TGTGCCATCAGGGGGGCCGGGGAGCTGTTTTTT
many	-	TRBV7-9	TRBJ2-7	CASSSLSYEQYF	TGTGCCAGCAGCTCCCTCTCCTACGAGCAGTACTTC
few	-	TRBV5-1	TRBJ2-7	CASSRTAPYEQYF	TGCGCCAGCAGCAGGACAGCCCCCTACGAGCAGTACTTC
-	TRBD2	TRBV29-1	TRBJ2-1	CSVASGSNEQFF	TGCAGCGTTGCTAGCGGGAGCAATGAGCAGTTCTTC
-	-	TRBV5-1	TRBJ2-5	CASSFGGGPLRTQYF	TGCGCCAGCAGCTTTGGGGGAGGACCCCTGCGGACCCAGTACTTC